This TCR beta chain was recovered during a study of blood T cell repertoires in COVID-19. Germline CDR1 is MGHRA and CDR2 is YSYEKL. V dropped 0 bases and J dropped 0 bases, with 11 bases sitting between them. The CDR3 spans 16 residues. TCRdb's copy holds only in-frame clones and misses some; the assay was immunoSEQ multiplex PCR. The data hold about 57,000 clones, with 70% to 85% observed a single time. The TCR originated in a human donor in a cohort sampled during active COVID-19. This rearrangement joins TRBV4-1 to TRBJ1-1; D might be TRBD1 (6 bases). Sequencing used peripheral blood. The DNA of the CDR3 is TGCGCCAGCAGCCAAGAACAGGGTTTGGTGAACACTGAAGCTTTCTTT. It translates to CASSQEQGLVNTEAFF.